These 20 T cell receptor beta chains were sequenced from one sample in a study of T cell responses to AZD1222 COVID-19 vaccine. Using immunoSEQ multiplex PCR, the repertoire was profiled, and TCRdb retains in-frame clones only, with some absent. The sample shows some 170,000 clones, 80% to 90% of them seen only once. The sequenced sample was peripheral blood, obtained 28 days after the second dose of the MenACWY control vaccine. All receptors derive from an adult who received the MenACWY meningococcal vaccine as a control.

This clone was observed a single time. This rearrangement joins TRBV28 to TRBJ1-4, with 9 bases fitting TRBD1. The CDR3 has 16 residues. V shed 7 bases and J 8 bases; nucleotides not matched to a gene: 14. Germline loops: CDR1 MDHEN, CDR2 SYDVKM. The CDR3 region has the DNA TGTGCCAGCAATTTCGAATCCGGGACAGGGAAAGAAAAACTGTTTTTT. Amino acid sequence: CASNFESGTGKEKLFF.

The chain carries TRBV30 and TRBJ2-1, with D unresolved. Germline CDR1 GTSNPN, CDR2 SVGIG (reference sequence). The CDR3 covers 12 residues. V lost 4 bases, J lost 0 bases, and 4 bases lay in between. The CDR3 spells CAWTPSYNEQFF. The DNA of the CDR3 is TGTGCCTGGACCCCCTCCTACAATGAGCAGTTCTTC.

This chain uses TRBV24-1 with TRBJ2-3; 10 bases agree with TRBD1. Looked up from germline, CDR1 is KGHDR and CDR2 is SFDVKD. The CDR3 spans 15 residues. The ends lost 3 bases at V and 4 bases at J; junction bases unmatched: 3. CDR3: CATSDRTGGADTQYF. As DNA, the CDR3 is TGTGCCACCAGTGATCGGACAGGGGGGGCAGATACGCAGTATTTT.

This sequence joins TRBV6-5 and TRBJ1-1, with a tentative D call TRBD1 (6 bases). V lost 6 bases, J lost 3 bases, and 17 bases lay in between. This CDR3 contains 15 residues. Germline V lookup: CDR1 MNHEY, CDR2 SVGAGI. Here the CDR3 reads CASSTMGARHTEAFF. CDR3 bases: TGTGCCAGCAGCACCATGGGGGCCCGGCACACTGAAGCTTTCTTT.

The chain carries TRBV9 and TRBJ2-2; D perhaps matches TRBD1 (6 bases). The germline gives CDR1 SGDLS, CDR2 YYNGEE. V lost 5 bases and J 7 bases, leaving 12 bases between the germline ends. This CDR3 has 13 amino acids. The CDR3 DNA reads TGTGCCAGCAGTATACAGGGAAACGGGGAGCTGTTTTTT. Translating it yields CASSIQGNGELFF.

The chain joins TRBV15 to TRBJ2-1; TRBD1 or TRBD2 may be the D gene (5 bases each). V was pared by 6 bases and J by 0 bases, with 12 bases between. In germline, CDR1 is LNHNV, CDR2 YYDKDF (reference sequence). This CDR3 spans 15 amino acids. The CDR3 here is CATRSGRGSYNEQFF. The DNA for the CDR3 is TGTGCCACCAGGAGCGGAAGGGGCTCCTACAATGAGCAGTTCTTC.

The rearrangement links TRBV2 to TRBJ1-6; TRBD1 might be the D (6 bases). The CDR3 contains 14 residues. V shed 8 bases and J shed 5 bases, with 13 bases lying between them. The V gene's germline CDR1 is SNHLY and CDR2 FYNNEI. CDR3 DNA sequence: TGTGCCAGCCGCCGGGACACAGATAATTCACCCCTCCACTTT. It specifies CASRRDTDNSPLHF.

The rearrangement links TRBV6-1 to TRBJ1-2, with D hard to call. The CDR3 consists of 14 residues. The germline V and J ends were trimmed by 2 bases and 2 bases, with 9 bases remaining between them. Germline V gene sequence: CDR1 MNHNS, CDR2 SASEGT. The CDR3 loop reads CASSELAQNYGYTF. CDR3 nucleotide sequence: TGTGCCAGCAGTGAATTGGCCCAAAACTATGGCTACACCTTC.

The CDR3 DNA is TGTGCCAGCAGATCATATCCAAACGGGGAGCTGTTTTTT. Translating gives CASRSYPNGELFF. This rearrangement joins TRBV28 to TRBJ2-2; D is undetermined. The CDR3 consists of 13 residues. Germline-derived CDR1 and CDR2 are MDHEN and SYDVKM. The V gene lost 6 bases and the J gene lost 7 bases, with 12 bases spanning the gap.

This rearrangement joins TRBV9 to TRBJ2-5; 9 bases agree with TRBD1. The V segment lost 4 bases and the J segment 0 bases; nucleotides outside the gene matches: 7. CDR1 is SGDLS, CDR2 YYNGEE, per germline. CDR3 length: 16 amino acids. CDR3 coding DNA: TGTGCCAGCAGCCCTCGGACAGGGGTGGACCAAGAGACCCAGTACTTC. Translated: CASSPRTGVDQETQYF.

This clone was found once. V and J are TRBV3-1 (or the pseudogene TRBV3-2) and TRBJ2-3; 12 bases line up with TRBD2. V lost 5 bases to trimming and J lost 4 bases; unmatched junction nucleotides: 10. Germline V gene data show CDR1 as LGHDT and CDR2 as YNNKEL (reference sequence). This CDR3 is 17 amino acids long. CDR3 sequence reads: CASSRRTSGVDPDTQYF. DNA for the CDR3: TGTGCCAGCAGCAGGCGGACTAGCGGGGTCGATCCAGATACGCAGTATTTT.

This chain uses TRBV25-1 with TRBJ2-3; D is possibly TRBD2 (6 bases). The length of the CDR3 is 10 residues. The V end was cut by 10 bases, the J end by 9 bases, with 11 bases between. Germline V gives CDR1 MGHDK, CDR2 SYGVNS. The CDR3 sequence: CATGGETQYF. In nucleotides, the CDR3 is TGTGCCACCGGGGGTGAAACGCAGTATTTT.

This clone was found a few times. This CDR3 is also generated by other DNA sequences in the sample. The rearrangement joins TRBV18 to TRBJ2-7; TRBD1 matches at 7 bases. This CDR3 has 14 amino acids. V gave up 6 bases and J gave up 4 bases; unmatched junction bases: 9. Looked up from germline, CDR1 is KGHSH and CDR2 is LQKENI. CDR3 loop: CASSPGQSSYEQYF. CDR3 nucleotides: TGTGCCAGCTCGCCGGGACAGTCATCGTACGAGCAGTACTTC.

The CDR3 sequence is CASSPQGFGWHF. In nucleotides, the CDR3 is TGTGCCAGTAGTCCTCAGGGTTTCGGATGGCATTTT. The chain couples TRBV19 to TRBJ1-5, with D possibly being TRBD1 (5 bases). The CDR3 has 12 residues. V lost 5 bases and J lost 15, with 17 bases in between. Germline lookup yields CDR1 LNHDA and CDR2 SQIVND (reference sequence).

The chain links TRBV25-1 to TRBJ2-5; TRBD1 matches 7 bases. With V trimmed by 3 bases and J by 5 bases, 6 bases remained unmatched. CDR1 is MGHDK, CDR2 SYGVNS, per germline. This CDR3 is 14 amino acids long. The CDR3 nucleotides are TGTGCCAGCAGTGACCCGACAGGGTTGGAGACCCAGTACTTC. It translates to CASSDPTGLETQYF.

V usage is TRBV10-3 and J usage is TRBJ2-7, with D tentatively TRBD1 (6 bases). CDR1 is ENHRY and CDR2 is SYGVKD in the germline V gene. V was cut by 2 bases and J by 7 bases, with 12 bases left in between. The length of the CDR3 is 13 residues. The CDR3 DNA is TGTGCCATCAGTGAGCGTCAGGGGTTGGAGCAGTACTTC. Residues: CAISERQGLEQYF.

The V and J genes are TRBV7-3 and TRBJ1-1, with D perhaps matching TRBD1 (5 bases). The V end was cut by 0 bases, the J end by 5 bases, with 7 bases between. CDR1 SGHTA and CDR2 FQGTGA come from the germline V gene. There are 13 residues in the CDR3. In DNA form, the CDR3 reads TGTGCCAGCAGCTTAACAGGGGCGACTGAAGCTTTCTTT. It translates to CASSLTGATEAFF.

This chain connects TRBV19 to TRBJ2-7; D assignment may be TRBD1 or TRBD2 (7 bases each). The V gene lost 3 bases and the J gene lost 6 bases, with 15 bases spanning the gap. Germline V lookup: CDR1 LNHDA, CDR2 SQIVND (reference sequence). The CDR3 loop spans 14 amino acids. DNA for the CDR3: TGTGCCAGTAGTATCCAGGCAGGGGGGGGCGAGCAGTACTTC. This encodes CASSIQAGGGEQYF.

The genes are TRBV28 and TRBJ2-2; tentative D call: TRBD2 (6 bases). The CDR3 runs 13 residues. CDR1 and CDR2 (germline): MDHEN, SYDVKM. V gave up 5 bases and J gave up 6 bases, with 10 bases separating them. CDR3 sequence (DNA): TGTGCCAGCAGTCTCGGGGGAGCCGGGGAGCTGTTTTTT. It yields the protein CASSLGGAGELFF. The variable domain in full, with the rest retrieved from reference TRBV28 and TRBJ2-2, is DVKVTQSSRYLVKRTGEKVFLECVQDMDHENMFWYRQDPGLGLRLIYFSYDVKMKEKGDIPEGYSVSREKKERFSLILESASTNQTSMYLCASSLGGAGELFFGEGSRLTVL.

The V and J genes are TRBV9 and TRBJ2-1; perhaps TRBD1 as D (5 bases). From germline, CDR1 is SGDLS and CDR2 YYNGEE. Trimming cost V 1 base and J 6 bases, with 14 bases left between them. CDR3 length: 15 amino acids. The CDR3 DNA reads TGTGCCAGCAGCGTATGGGGCAGTACCATCAATGAGCAGTTCTTC. Translation gives CASSVWGSTINEQFF.